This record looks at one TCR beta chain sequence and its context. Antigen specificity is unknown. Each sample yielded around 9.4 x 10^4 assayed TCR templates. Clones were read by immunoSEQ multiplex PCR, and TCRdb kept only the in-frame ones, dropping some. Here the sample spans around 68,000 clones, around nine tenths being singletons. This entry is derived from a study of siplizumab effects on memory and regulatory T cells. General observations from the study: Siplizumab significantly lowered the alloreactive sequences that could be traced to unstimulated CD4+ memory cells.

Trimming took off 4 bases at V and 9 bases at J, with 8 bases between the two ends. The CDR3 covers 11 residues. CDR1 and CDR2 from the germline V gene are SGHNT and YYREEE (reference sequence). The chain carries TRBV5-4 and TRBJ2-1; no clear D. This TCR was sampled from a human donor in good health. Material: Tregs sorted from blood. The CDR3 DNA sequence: TGTGCCAGCAGCGTTAAGGGTGAGCAGTTCTTC. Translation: CASSVKGEQFF.